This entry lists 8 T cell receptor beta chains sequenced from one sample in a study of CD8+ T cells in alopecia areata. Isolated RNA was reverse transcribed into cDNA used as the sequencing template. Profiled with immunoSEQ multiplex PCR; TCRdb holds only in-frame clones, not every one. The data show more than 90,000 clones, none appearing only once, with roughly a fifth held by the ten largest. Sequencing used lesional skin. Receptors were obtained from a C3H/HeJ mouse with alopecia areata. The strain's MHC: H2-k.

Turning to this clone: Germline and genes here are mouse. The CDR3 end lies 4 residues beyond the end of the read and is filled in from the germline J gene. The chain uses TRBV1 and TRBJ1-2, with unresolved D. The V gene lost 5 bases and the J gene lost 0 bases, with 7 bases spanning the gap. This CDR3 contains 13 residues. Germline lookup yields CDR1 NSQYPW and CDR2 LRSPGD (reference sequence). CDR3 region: CTCSPNANSDYTF. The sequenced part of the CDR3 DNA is TGCACCTGCAGTCCTAATGCAAACTCC.

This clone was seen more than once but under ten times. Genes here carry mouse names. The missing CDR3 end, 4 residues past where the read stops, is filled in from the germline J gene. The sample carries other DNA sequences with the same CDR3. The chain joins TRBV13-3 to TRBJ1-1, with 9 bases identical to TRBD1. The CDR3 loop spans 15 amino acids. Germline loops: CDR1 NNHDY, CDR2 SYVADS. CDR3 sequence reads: CASSDAGTGTTEVFF. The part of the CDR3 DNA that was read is TGTGCCAGCAGTGATGCCGGGACAGGGACGACA.

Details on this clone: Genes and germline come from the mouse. The DNA read from the CDR3 is TGCACCTGCAGTGCAGAGGGGGGCCACACCGGG. Translated, it gives CTCSAEGGHTG. The full CDR3 is CTCSAEGGHTGQLYF. This chain connects TRBV1 to TRBJ2-2, with D possibly TRBD2 on 7 matching bases. With the read ending 4 residues before the CDR3 end, the germline J gene is used to fill in that end. Trimming took 0 bases from V and 3 from J, leaving 8 bases between them. The CDR3 runs to 15 residues. Germline V lookup: CDR1 NSQYPW, CDR2 LRSPGD (reference sequence).

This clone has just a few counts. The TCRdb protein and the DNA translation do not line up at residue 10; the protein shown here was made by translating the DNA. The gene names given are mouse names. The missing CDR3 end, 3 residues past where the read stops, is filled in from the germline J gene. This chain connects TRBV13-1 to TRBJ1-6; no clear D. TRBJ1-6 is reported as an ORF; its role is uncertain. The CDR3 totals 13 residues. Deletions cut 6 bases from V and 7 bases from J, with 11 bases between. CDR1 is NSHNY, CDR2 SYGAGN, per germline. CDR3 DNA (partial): TGTGCCAGCAAAGAAGACATCAATTCGCCC. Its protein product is CASKEDINSP. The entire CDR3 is CASKEDINSPLYF.

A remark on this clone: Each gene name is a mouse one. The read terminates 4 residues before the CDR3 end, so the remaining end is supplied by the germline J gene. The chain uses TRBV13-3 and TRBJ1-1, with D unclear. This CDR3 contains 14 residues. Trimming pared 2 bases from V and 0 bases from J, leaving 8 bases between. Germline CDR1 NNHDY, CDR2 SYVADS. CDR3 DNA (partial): TGTGCCAGCAGTGAATTACTTGCAAACACA. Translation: CASSELLANT. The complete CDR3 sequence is CASSELLANTEVFF.

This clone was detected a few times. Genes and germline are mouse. The part of the CDR3 DNA that was read is TGTGCCAGCAGTATGGGGGGGCGCGACACCGGG. This encodes CASSMGGRDTG. The entire CDR3 protein is CASSMGGRDTGQLYF. The chain couples TRBV19 to TRBJ2-2; 8 bases map to TRBD2. The missing CDR3 end, 4 residues past where the read stops, is filled in from the germline J gene. This CDR3 region has 15 residues. Germline CDR1 and CDR2: FNHDT and SITEND (reference sequence). Trimming took 2 bases from V and 3 from J; bases not matched to a gene: 3. Full variable domain (missing parts from reference TRBV19 and TRBJ2-2): GGIITQTPKFLIGQEGQKLTLKCQQNFNHDTMYWYRQDSGKGLRLIYYSITENDLQKGDLSEGYDASREKKSSFSLTVTSAQKNEMAVFLCASSMGGRDTGQLYFGEGSKLTVL.

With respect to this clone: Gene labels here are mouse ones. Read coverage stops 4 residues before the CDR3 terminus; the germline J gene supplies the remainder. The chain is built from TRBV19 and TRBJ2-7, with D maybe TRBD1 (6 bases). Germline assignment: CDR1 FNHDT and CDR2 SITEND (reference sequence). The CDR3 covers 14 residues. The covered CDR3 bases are TGTGCCAGCAGTATAAAGGCAGGGGCGTAT. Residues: CASSIKAGAY. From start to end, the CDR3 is CASSIKAGAYEQYF.

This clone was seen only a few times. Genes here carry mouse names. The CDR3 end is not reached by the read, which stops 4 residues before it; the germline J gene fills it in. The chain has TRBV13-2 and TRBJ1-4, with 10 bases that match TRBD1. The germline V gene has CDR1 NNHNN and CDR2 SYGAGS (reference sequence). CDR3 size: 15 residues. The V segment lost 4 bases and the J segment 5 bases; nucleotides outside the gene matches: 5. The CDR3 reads CASGPGQGRNERLFF. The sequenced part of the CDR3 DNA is TGTGCCAGCGGTCCGGGACAGGGGAGGAACGAA.